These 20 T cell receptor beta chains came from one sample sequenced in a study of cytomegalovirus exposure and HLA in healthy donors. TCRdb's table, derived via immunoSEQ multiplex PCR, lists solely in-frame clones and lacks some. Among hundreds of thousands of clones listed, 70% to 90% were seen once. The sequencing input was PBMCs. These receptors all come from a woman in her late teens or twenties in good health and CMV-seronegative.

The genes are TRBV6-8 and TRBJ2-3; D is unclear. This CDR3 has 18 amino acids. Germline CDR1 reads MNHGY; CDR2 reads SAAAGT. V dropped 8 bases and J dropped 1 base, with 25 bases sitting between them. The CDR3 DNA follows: TGTGCCAGCCCCCAGGCTTCCTTTCCTGTCCTGGGCACAGATACGCAGTATTTT. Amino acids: CASPQASFPVLGTDTQYF.

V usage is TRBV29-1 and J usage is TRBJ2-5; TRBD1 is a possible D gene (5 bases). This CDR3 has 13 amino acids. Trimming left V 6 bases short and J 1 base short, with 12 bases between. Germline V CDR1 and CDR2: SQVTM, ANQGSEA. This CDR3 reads CSVLDSLQETQYF. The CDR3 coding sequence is TGCAGCGTACTTGACAGTCTCCAAGAGACCCAGTACTTC.

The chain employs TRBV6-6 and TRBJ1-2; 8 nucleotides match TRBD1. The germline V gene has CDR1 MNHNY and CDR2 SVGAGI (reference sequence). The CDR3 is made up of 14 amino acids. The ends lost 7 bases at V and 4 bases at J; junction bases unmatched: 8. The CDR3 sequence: CASIAGGDGYGYTF. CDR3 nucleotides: TGTGCCAGCATCGCAGGGGGCGATGGCTATGGCTACACCTTC.

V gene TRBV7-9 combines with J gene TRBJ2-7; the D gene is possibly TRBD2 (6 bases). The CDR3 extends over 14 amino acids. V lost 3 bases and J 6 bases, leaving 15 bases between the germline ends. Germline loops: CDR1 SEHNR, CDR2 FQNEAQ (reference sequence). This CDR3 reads CASSFGGALSEQYF. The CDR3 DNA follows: TGTGCCAGCAGCTTCGGAGGGGCCCTCAGCGAGCAGTACTTC.

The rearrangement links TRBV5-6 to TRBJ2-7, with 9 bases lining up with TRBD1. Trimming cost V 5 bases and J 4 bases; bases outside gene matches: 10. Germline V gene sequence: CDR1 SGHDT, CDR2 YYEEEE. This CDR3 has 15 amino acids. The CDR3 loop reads CASSTGTGTSYEQYF. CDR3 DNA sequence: TGTGCCAGCAGTACCGGGACAGGGACCTCTTACGAGCAGTACTTC.

CDR3 sequence (DNA): TGTGCCAGCAGCAGATACGGGGGAACGGGGGAGCAGTACTTC. Protein: CASSRYGGTGEQYF. The chain combines TRBV7-8 with TRBJ2-7, with D tentatively TRBD2 (6 bases). Per germline, CDR1 SGHVS and CDR2 FQNEAQ. This CDR3 is 14 amino acids long. Trimming pared 5 bases from V and 7 bases from J, leaving 18 bases between. The entire variable domain, with the rest obtained from reference TRBV7-8 and TRBJ2-7, is as follows: GAGVSQSPRYKVAKRGQDVALRCDPISGHVSLFWYQQALGQGPEFLTYFQNEAQLDKSGLPSDRFFAERPEGSVSTLKIQRTQQEDSAVYLCASSRYGGTGEQYFGPGTRLTVT.

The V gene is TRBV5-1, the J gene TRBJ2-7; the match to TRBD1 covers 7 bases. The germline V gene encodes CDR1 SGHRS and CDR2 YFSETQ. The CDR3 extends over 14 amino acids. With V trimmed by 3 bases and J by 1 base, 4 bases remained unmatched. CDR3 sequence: CASSSGQSSYEQYF. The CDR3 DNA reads TGCGCCAGCAGCTCGGGACAGTCTTCCTACGAGCAGTACTTC.

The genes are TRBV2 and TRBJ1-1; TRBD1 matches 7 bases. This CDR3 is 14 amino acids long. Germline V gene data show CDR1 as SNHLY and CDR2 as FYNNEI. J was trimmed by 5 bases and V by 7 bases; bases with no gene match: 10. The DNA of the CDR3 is TGTGCCAGCAACAAAAGGGGGCGCGGGACTGAAGCTTTCTTT. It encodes CASNKRGRGTEAFF.

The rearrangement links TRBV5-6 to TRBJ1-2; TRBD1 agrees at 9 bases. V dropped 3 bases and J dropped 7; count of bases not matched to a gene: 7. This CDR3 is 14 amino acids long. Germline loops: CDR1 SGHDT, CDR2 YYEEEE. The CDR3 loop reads CASSSRDRVVGYTF. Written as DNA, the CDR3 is TGTGCCAGCAGCTCCCGGGACAGGGTGGTTGGCTACACCTTC.

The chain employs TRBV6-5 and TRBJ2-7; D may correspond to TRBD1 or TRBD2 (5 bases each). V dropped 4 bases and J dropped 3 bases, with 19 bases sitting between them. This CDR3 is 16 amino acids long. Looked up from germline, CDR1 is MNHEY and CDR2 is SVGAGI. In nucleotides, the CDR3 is TGTGCCAGCAGTTCCCCGACAGTTCTGAGGGGCTACGAGCAGTACTTC. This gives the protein CASSSPTVLRGYEQYF.

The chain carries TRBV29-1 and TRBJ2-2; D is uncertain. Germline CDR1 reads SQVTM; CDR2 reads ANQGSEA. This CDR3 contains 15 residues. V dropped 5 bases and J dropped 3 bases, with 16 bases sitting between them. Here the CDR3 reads CSVPRQAGDTGELFF. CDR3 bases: TGCAGCGTTCCTCGCCAGGCCGGAGACACCGGGGAGCTGTTTTTT.

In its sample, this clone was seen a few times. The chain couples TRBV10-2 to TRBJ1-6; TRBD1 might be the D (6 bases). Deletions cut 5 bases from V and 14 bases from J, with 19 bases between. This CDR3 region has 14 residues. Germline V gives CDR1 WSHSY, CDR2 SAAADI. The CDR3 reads CASSMDRDLSSLHF. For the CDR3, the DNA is TGCGCCAGCAGTATGGACAGAGACCTTTCTTCCCTCCACTTT.

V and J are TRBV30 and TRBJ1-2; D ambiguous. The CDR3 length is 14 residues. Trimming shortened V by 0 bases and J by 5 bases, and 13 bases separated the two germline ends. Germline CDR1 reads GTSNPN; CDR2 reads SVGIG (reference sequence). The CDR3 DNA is TGTGCCTGGAGTGTACGGAGGGTCGGGTATGGCTACACCTTC. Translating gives CAWSVRRVGYGYTF.

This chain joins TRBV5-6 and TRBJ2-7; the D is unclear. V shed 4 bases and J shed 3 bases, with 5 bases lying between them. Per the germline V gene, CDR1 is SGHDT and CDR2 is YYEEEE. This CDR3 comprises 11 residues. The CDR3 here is CASSTNYEQYF. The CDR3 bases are TGTGCCAGCAGCACCAACTACGAGCAGTACTTC.

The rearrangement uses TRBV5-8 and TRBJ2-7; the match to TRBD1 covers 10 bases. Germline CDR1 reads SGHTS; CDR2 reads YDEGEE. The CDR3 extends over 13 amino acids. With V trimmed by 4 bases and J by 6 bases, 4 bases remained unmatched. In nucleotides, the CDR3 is TGTGCCAGCAGCCTGGACAGGGGGAGCGAGCAGTACTTC. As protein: CASSLDRGSEQYF.

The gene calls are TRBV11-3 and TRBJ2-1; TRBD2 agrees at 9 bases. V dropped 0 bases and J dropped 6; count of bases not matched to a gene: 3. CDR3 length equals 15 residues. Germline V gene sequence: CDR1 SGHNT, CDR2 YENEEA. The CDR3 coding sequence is TGTGCCAGCAGCTTAGATAGCGGGAGAACCAATGAGCAGTTCTTC. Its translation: CASSLDSGRTNEQFF. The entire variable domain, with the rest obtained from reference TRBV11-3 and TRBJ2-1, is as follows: EAGVVQSPRYKIIEKKQPVAFWCNPISGHNTLYWYLQNLGQGPELLIRYENEEAVDDSQLPKDRFSAERLKGVDSTLKIQPAELGDSAVYLCASSLDSGRTNEQFFGPGTRLTVL.

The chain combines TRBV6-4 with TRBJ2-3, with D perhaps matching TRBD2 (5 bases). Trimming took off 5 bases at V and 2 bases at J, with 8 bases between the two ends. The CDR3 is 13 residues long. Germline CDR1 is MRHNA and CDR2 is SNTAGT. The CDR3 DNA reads TGTGCCAGCAGTAGCGGTTTCACAGATACGCAGTATTTT. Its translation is CASSSGFTDTQYF.

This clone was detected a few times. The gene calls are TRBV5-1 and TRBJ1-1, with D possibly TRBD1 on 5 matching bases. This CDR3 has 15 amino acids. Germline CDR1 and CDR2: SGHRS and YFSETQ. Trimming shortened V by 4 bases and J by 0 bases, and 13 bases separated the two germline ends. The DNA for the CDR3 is TGCGCCAGCAGCGAAGGATCGACAGTGAACACTGAAGCTTTCTTT. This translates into CASSEGSTVNTEAFF. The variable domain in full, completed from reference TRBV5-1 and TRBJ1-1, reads KAGVTQTPRYLIKTRGQQVTLSCSPISGHRSVSWYQQTPGQGLQFLFEYFSETQRNKGNFPGRFSGRQFSNSRSEMNVSTLELGDSALYLCASSEGSTVNTEAFFGQGTRLTVV.

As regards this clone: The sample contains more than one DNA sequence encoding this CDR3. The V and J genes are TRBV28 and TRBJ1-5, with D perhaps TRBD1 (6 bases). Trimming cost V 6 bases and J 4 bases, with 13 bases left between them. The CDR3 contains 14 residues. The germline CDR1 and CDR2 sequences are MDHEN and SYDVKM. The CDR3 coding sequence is TGTGCCAGCAGCTACGAGGGGGGGAATCAGCCCCAGCATTTT. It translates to CASSYEGGNQPQHF.

As DNA, the CDR3 is TGTGCCAGCAGCGTACTCCTCACAGGGGACTACACCTTC. Its protein is CASSVLLTGDYTF. The chain uses TRBV9 and TRBJ1-2, with 7 bases aligning to TRBD1. This CDR3 has 13 amino acids. The germline V gene encodes CDR1 SGDLS and CDR2 YYNGEE. V shed 1 base and J 10 bases; nucleotides not matched to a gene: 7.